These 11 T cell receptor beta chains share one sample of origin, sequenced in a study of CD8+ T cells in alopecia areata. The authors extracted RNA and reverse transcribed it into cDNA as the sequencing template. Here immunoSEQ multiplex PCR was the method, and the copy in TCRdb shows in-frame clones only, minus some. The sample includes around 120,000 clones, less than 70% seen only once; the top ten take about 3%. The source material was CD4+ T cells sorted from blood. Every receptor here comes from a human donor in good health.

This clone came up a few times. The chain carries TRBV7-2 and TRBJ2-1, with 12 bases aligning to TRBD2. V lost 7 bases and J lost 9; bases outside the gene matches: 4. The CDR3 covers 13 residues. Germline V gene data show CDR1 as SGHTA and CDR2 as FQGNSA. In DNA form, the CDR3 reads TGTGCCAGCACCGGACTAGCGGGGCCTGAGCAGTTCTTC. Translated, it gives CASTGLAGPEQFF.

In its sample, this clone was seen a few times. V usage is TRBV7-9 and J usage is TRBJ1-3; perhaps TRBD1 as D (6 bases). From germline, CDR1 is SEHNR and CDR2 FQNEAQ (reference sequence). CDR3 size: 16 residues. V dropped 5 bases and J dropped 4 bases, with 18 bases sitting between them. The CDR3 sequence: CASSNIRGSGGNTIYF. The DNA for the CDR3 is TGTGCCAGCAGCAACATCAGGGGATCTGGAGGAAACACCATATATTTT.

This clone was seen only once. The sample carries other DNA sequences with the same CDR3. This chain links TRBV14 with TRBJ1-1; 7 bases are a match to TRBD1. This CDR3 spans 13 amino acids. In germline, CDR1 is SGHDN, CDR2 FVKESK. J gave up 2 bases and V 4 bases, and 1 base lay outside the gene matches. For the CDR3, the DNA is TGTGCCAGCAGCCGGACAGGTAACACTGAAGCTTTCTTT. Translation gives CASSRTGNTEAFF.

The count of this clone is one. The gene calls are TRBV30 and TRBJ1-2; D not certain. Germline CDR1 reads GTSNPN; CDR2 reads SVGIG (reference sequence). V lost 4 bases, J lost 9 bases, and 15 bases lay in between. The CDR3 runs to 12 residues. In nucleotides, the CDR3 is TGTGCCTGGATAGCCGGGTTGGGAAGCTACACCTTC. Translation gives CAWIAGLGSYTF. The variable domain in full, completed from reference TRBV30 and TRBJ1-2, reads SQTIHQWPATLVQPVGSPLSLECTVEGTSNPNLYWYRQAAGRGLQLLFYSVGIGQISSEVPQNLSASRPQDRQFILSSKKLLLSDSGFYLCAWIAGLGSYTFGSGTRLTVV.

The gene calls are TRBV30 and TRBJ2-1; 8 bases agree with TRBD2. Trimming took 2 bases from V and 8 from J; bases not matched to a gene: 2. Per germline, CDR1 GTSNPN and CDR2 SVGIG (reference sequence). This CDR3 comprises 12 residues. The CDR3: CAWSRRGDEQFF. The CDR3 DNA reads as TGTGCCTGGAGTAGGCGGGGGGATGAGCAGTTCTTC.

The chain joins TRBV25-1 to TRBJ2-6, with no clear D. CDR3 size: 14 residues. Germline CDR1 is MGHDK and CDR2 is SYGVNS. Trimming shortened V by 7 bases and J by 0 bases, and 7 bases separated the two germline ends. For the CDR3, the DNA is TGTGCCAGCAAGGCCAGCTCTGGGGCCAACGTCCTGACTTTC. It is translated as CASKASSGANVLTF.

The CDR3 protein is CASCPGQQNQPQHF. CDR3 nucleotide sequence: TGTGCCAGCTGCCCGGGACAGCAGAATCAGCCCCAGCATTTT. The rearrangement joins TRBV27 to TRBJ1-5; 7 bases line up with TRBD1. V gave up 8 bases and J gave up 4 bases; unmatched junction bases: 8. This CDR3 contains 14 residues. Germline V gene lookup returns CDR1 MNHEY and CDR2 SMNVEV (reference sequence).

This chain links TRBV25-1 with TRBJ2-1, with 9 bases fitting TRBD2. The CDR3 is 17 amino acids. Germline CDR1 and CDR2: MGHDK and SYGVNS. The V segment lost 1 base and the J segment 4 bases; nucleotides outside the gene matches: 8. The CDR3 region has the DNA TGTGCCAGCAGTGAATGGGGAGGGGGACTAGCATACAATGAGCAGTTCTTC. Protein: CASSEWGGGLAYNEQFF.

The sample holds a few counts of this clone. V is TRBV30 and J is TRBJ1-5; D may be TRBD1 (6 bases). Trimming shortened V by 1 base and J by 7 bases, and 17 bases separated the two germline ends. The CDR3 sequence is 15 residues long. Germline V gene sequence: CDR1 GTSNPN, CDR2 SVGIG (reference sequence). The chain's CDR3 is CAWSASTGFNQPQHF. The CDR3 DNA sequence: TGTGCCTGGAGTGCCTCGACAGGATTTAACCAGCCCCAGCATTTT.

The chain is built from TRBV19 and TRBJ2-7; 7 bases agree with TRBD1. The CDR3 has 15 amino acids. Germline lookup yields CDR1 LNHDA and CDR2 SQIVND (reference sequence). V lost 5 bases and J lost 2; bases outside the gene matches: 9. The CDR3 DNA reads TGTGCCAGTAGTCCTCGACAGGGAGTGACCTACGAGCAGTACTTC. It encodes CASSPRQGVTYEQYF.

V is TRBV27 and J is TRBJ1-2; 9 nucleotides align to TRBD1. The CDR3 is made up of 14 amino acids. J lost 13 bases, V lost 6 bases, and 15 bases had no gene match. The germline gives CDR1 MNHEY, CDR2 SMNVEV (reference sequence). The DNA of the CDR3 is TGTGCCAGCAGCTTTATACAGGGGGCAAGACGCGTCACCTTC. Translating it yields CASSFIQGARRVTF.